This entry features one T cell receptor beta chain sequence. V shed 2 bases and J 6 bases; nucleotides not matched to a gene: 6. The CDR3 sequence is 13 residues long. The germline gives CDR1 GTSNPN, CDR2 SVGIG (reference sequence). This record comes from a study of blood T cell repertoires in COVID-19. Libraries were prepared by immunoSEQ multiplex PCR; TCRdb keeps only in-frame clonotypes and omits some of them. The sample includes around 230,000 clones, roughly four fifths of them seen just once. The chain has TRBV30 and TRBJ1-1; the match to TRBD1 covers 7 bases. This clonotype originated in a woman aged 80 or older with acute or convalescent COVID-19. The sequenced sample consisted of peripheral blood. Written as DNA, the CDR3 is TGTGCCTGGAGTCCAGGGGGATCGGCTGAAGCTTTCTTT. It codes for CAWSPGGSAEAFF.